The present entry profiles one T cell receptor beta chain with its context. Its antigen remains unidentified. The sample holds no much larger clone one base away, and base qualities are not on file. The data were taken from a study of blood T cell repertoires in COVID-19 (dated by TCRdb to between 2020 and 2021). Looking at the study overall: Samples covering the acute and convalescent phases of COVID-19 were provided by collaborators in the United States, Italy and Spain. The prospective study material was composed of cDNA or gDNA derived from T cells, B-cell-depleted T cells, or PBMCs. Samples were obtained from the ongoing ImmuneRACE study (first 160 participants) and from about 1,300 subjects provided by 6 global collaborators. Deeply sampled blood TCRbeta repertoires from subjects exposed to, actively infected with, or recovered from COVID-19 were included in the dataset. Where available, HLA class I and class II types were obtained from metadata supplied by the sample provider rather than from assay-based typing. A freely available public database, intended as a resource for researchers studying the immune response to SARS-CoV-2, is where the repertoires were released. Nearly every sample came with metadata listing a de-identified subject ID, COVID-19 status, age in years and sex. Results the study describes overall, beyond this receptor: Clinical and demographic metadata were provided uncurated, with the amount varying by source and participant.

Reading from cysteine to phenylalanine, the CDR3 counts 15 amino acids. Only the CDR3 portion is preserved as DNA: 45 bases, with reading frame beginning at the first base. The germline V gene (reference sequence) supplies CDR1 SEHNR and CDR2 FQNEAQ. Ends trimmed: V by 5 bases, J by 6 bases; bases unmatched to a gene: 10. Whole blood was collected in K2EDTA tubes by collaborating institutions according to the institutions' own protocols. Collaborator samples were shipped for TCRbeta analysis as frozen whole blood, isolated PBMCs, or DNA extracted from either sample type. TCRbeta CDR3 regions were amplified from genomic DNA using the immunoSEQ Assay, a bias-controlled multiplex PCR. As for the original processing: Within the assay, amplification of reference gene primers was used to estimate how many nucleated cells each sample contained. To quantify the absolute abundance of each unique TCRbeta CDR3 rearrangement, sequence reads were collapsed and filtered. For each sample, productive Simpson clonality was calculated as the square root of Simpson's diversity index over productive rearrangements. TCRdb took over this immuneACCESS table, retaining in-frame rearrangements with V and J assigned. Such tables are incomplete; in checked studies, under half of the missing clones stem from an unresolved V gene, and the remainder is unexplained. The DNA gave D and trimming, while V, J and clone size come from that table. The sample has about 180,000 clones on record, about three quarters of them singletons. Together, the top ten hold 26% of the sample.

This clonotype was obtained from a woman aged 65 to 85 with acute or convalescent COVID-19. The rearranged chain carries TRBV7-9 and TRBJ1-2, with 9 bases in between that match TRBD1. The sample was peripheral blood. The CDR3 region has the sequence CASSPRAGQGNGYTF. The nucleotide sequence is TGTGCCAGCAGCCCTCGAGCGGGACAGGGAAATGGCTACACCTTC.